This is a list of T cell receptor beta chains from one sample in a study of blood T cell repertoires in COVID-19. Data came from immunoSEQ multiplex PCR; TCRdb stores just in-frame clones and leaves some out. This table has about 300,000 clones, roughly 89% appearing once. Material for sequencing was PBMCs or T cells enriched from blood (not recorded which). Source of these receptors: a woman aged 45-59 years who had been exposed to COVID-19. Each CDR3 is given with its conserved first and last residue. D genes are given only for firm matches. Not all rows give a size; the values are once, few, many and, for expanded clones, a class.

V	J	size	D	DNA	CDR3
TRBV5-4	TRBJ2-5	NA	NA	TGTGCCAGCAGCTTGGGCCAGGGAACCCAGTACTTC	CASSLGQGTQYF
TRBV5-6	TRBJ2-7	NA	NA	TGTGCCAGCAGCGGCAGAGGACACTACTCCTACGAGCAGTACTTC	CASSGRGHYSYEQYF
TRBV27	TRBJ1-3	NA	TRBD1	TGTGCCAGCAGTCCTCAGACAGGGAGAGGGTTCTCTGGAAACACCATATATTTT	CASSPQTGRGFSGNTIYF
TRBV11-3	TRBJ2-1	NA	NA	TGTGCCAGCAGCTTAAATTCAGACAATGAGCAGTTCTTC	CASSLNSDNEQFF
TRBV19	TRBJ2-3	NA	NA	TGTGCCAGTAGAGTAGCCGCCACAGATACGCAGTATTTT	CASRVAATDTQYF
TRBV9	TRBJ2-5	few	TRBD2	TGTGCCAGCAGCTATAGCGGGGGGGAGACCCAGTACTTC	CASSYSGGETQYF
TRBV13	TRBJ2-2	NA	NA	TGTGCCAGCAGCTTAGCGGGAATCACGAACACCGGGGAGCTGTTTTTT	CASSLAGITNTGELFF
TRBV12-3/TRBV12-4	TRBJ1-5	NA	NA	TGTGCCAGCAAGGGACTAAATCAGCCCCAGCATTTT	CASKGLNQPQHF
TRBV19	TRBJ1-2	NA	NA	TGTGCCAGTACTCCTGTGACGGGTTCCGATGGCTACACCTTC	CASTPVTGSDGYTF
TRBV15	TRBJ2-5	NA	NA	TGTGCCACCAGCAGAGATGTAGGAGGGGAGACCCAGTACTTC	CATSRDVGGETQYF
TRBV5-3	TRBJ2-7	NA	NA	TGTGCCAGAAGCTTGGGACAGTCCTCCGAGCAGTACTTC	CARSLGQSSEQYF
TRBV4-1	TRBJ2-3	NA	NA	TGCGCCAGCAGCCAAGATCCTTACACAGATACGCAGTATTTT	CASSQDPYTDTQYF
TRBV19	TRBJ2-5	NA	NA	TGTGCCAGTGGGGCAGGGAGGGAGACCCAGTACTTC	CASGAGRETQYF
TRBV5-1	TRBJ1-4	NA	NA	TGCGCCAGCAGCTTGGGCACAGGGCAGAGTGAAAAACTGTTTTTT	CASSLGTGQSEKLFF
TRBV19	TRBJ2-5	NA	TRBD2	TGTGCCACCTCGTGGGTGGCGGGGGGGCAAGAGACCCAGTACTTC	CATSWVAGGQETQYF
TRBV2	TRBJ2-5	NA	NA	TGTGCCAGCGGTACTTTCGAGACCCAGTACTTC	CASGTFETQYF
TRBV2	TRBJ2-1	NA	TRBD1	TGTGCCAGCAGTGAATTGTCACAGGGGGCTGGTGAGCAGTTCTTC	CASSELSQGAGEQFF
TRBV28	TRBJ2-5	NA	TRBD1	TGTGCCAGCAGTTTGACAGGGTTGAGGGAGACCCAGTACTTC	CASSLTGLRETQYF
TRBV5-6	TRBJ2-1	NA	TRBD2	TGTGCCACGACGGGGGGCTCCTACAATGAGCAGTTCTTC	CATTGGSYNEQFF
TRBV19	TRBJ2-5	NA	TRBD2	TGTGCCAGTAGTATAGCCAGCGGGGGGGGGACCCAGTACTTC	CASSIASGGGTQYF
TRBV5-4	TRBJ2-3	NA	TRBD2	TGTGCCAGCAGCTTGCAGCGGGGGGGCGGTGATACGCAGTATTTT	CASSLQRGGGDTQYF
TRBV7-9	TRBJ2-3	NA	NA	TGTGCCAGCAGCTTATCTGGGGGCGCAGATACGCAGTATTTT	CASSLSGGADTQYF
TRBV27	TRBJ2-3	NA	NA	TGTGCCAGCAGTTTATGGGGGCTAGCCACAGATACGCAGTATTTT	CASSLWGLATDTQYF
TRBV9	TRBJ1-6	NA	TRBD1	TGTGCCAGCTCCGGGACAGGGGTTAATTCACCCCTCCACTTT	CASSGTGVNSPLHF
TRBV6-5	TRBJ1-5	few	TRBD1	TGTGCCAGCAGTTCCACGGCAGGGGGGAATCAGCCCCAGCATTTT	CASSSTAGGNQPQHF
TRBV3-1/TRBV3-2	TRBJ1-2	NA	NA	TGTGCCAGCAGCCAAGACGATCAGACTTCAAACTATGGCTACACCTTC	CASSQDDQTSNYGYTF
TRBV11-2	TRBJ2-3	NA	NA	TGTGCCAGCAGCCCCGGCTCGGGGTACGATACGCAGTATTTT	CASSPGSGYDTQYF
TRBV27	TRBJ2-7	once	TRBD2	TGTGCCAGCAGTTCTAGCGGTACCTACGAGCAGTACTTC	CASSSSGTYEQYF
TRBV11-2	TRBJ1-1	NA	NA	TGTGCCAGCAGCCCCCGGAGGGACACTGAAGCTTTCTTT	CASSPRRDTEAFF
TRBV19	TRBJ2-7	NA	TRBD2	TGTGCCAGCCGAGCCTCGGGACTAGCGGGGGGGGCCTACGAGCAGTACTTC	CASRASGLAGGAYEQYF
TRBV28	TRBJ1-5	NA	NA	TGTGCCAGCAGTTTAGACAGGTATAGCAATCAGCCCCAGCATTTT	CASSLDRYSNQPQHF
TRBV2	TRBJ2-5	NA	NA	TGTGCCAGCAGTGAAGGGGGGGTAATGGGAGAGACCCAGTACTTC	CASSEGGVMGETQYF
TRBV6-5	TRBJ2-7	NA	NA	TGTGCCAGCAGCCAGGATACCTACGAGCAGTACTTC	CASSQDTYEQYF
TRBV19	TRBJ1-4	NA	NA	TGTGCCAGTAGTATGGGGGCTGCAACTAATGAAAAACTGTTTTTT	CASSMGAATNEKLFF
TRBV18	TRBJ2-1	NA	TRBD2	TGTGCCAGCTCACCTACCGATAGCGGGACGTCCTACAATGAGCAGTTCTTC	CASSPTDSGTSYNEQFF